Listed here is a single T cell receptor (beta chain). Profiling relied on immunoSEQ multiplex PCR, and the TCRdb table lists in-frame clones only, not all of them. The sample lists some 81,000 clones, roughly 88% occurring once. The entry originates in a study of blood T cell repertoires in COVID-19. The V end was cut by 4 bases, the J end by 7 bases, with 7 bases between. Germline V gene sequence: CDR1 SQVTM, CDR2 ANQGSEA. The CDR3 length is 11 residues. This clonotype was sampled from a woman aged 45-65 years in a cohort sampled during active COVID-19. The J gene is TRBJ2-2, the V gene TRBV29-1, with D perhaps matching TRBD1 (6 bases). The sample consisted of peripheral blood. CDR3 in amino acids: CSVARGGELFF. The CDR3 DNA reads TGCAGCGTTGCCAGGGGCGGGGAGCTGTTTTTT.